One and the same sample provided the 32 T cell receptor beta chains below, sequenced in a study of early T cells in non-severe SARS-CoV-2 infection listed by TCRdb under 2021. The library was produced with 5' RACE. Sequencing relied on a NextSeq 500. TCRdb trimmed the raw reads at Q25, called clones with MiXCR and kept productive beta chains. A single entry per CDR3 protein holds the most common genes and DNA from its merged rows. Across this sample there are 65,000 to 80,000 distinct CDR3 sequences, with around 13% seen only once. Together, the top ten hold 1.1% of the sample. The specimen sequenced was whole blood. These receptors all stem from an adult who was a healthcare worker with PCR-confirmed SARS-CoV-2 infection or an uninfected control (not recorded which).

This clonotype was picked up many times. The rearrangement joins TRBV6-2 or TRBV6-3 to TRBJ2-6; 8 bases fit TRBD1. Losses at the gene ends were 10 bases for V and 0 bases for J; bases not matched to a gene: 11. The CDR3 runs 17 residues. Germline CDR1 is MNHEY and CDR2 is SVGEGT. CDR3 sequence reads: CATRRQGTHSGANVLTF. CDR3 DNA: TGTGCCACGAGACGACAGGGGACACACTCTGGGGCCAACGTCCTGACTTTC.

This clonotype came up many times. V and J are TRBV15 and TRBJ2-1; no definite D call. The CDR3 runs 16 residues. Germline lookup yields CDR1 LNHNV and CDR2 YYDKDF (reference sequence). Trimming cost V 3 bases and J 4 bases, with 16 bases left between them. The CDR3 loop is CATSSEDTRFYNEQFF. As DNA, the CDR3 is TGTGCCACCAGCAGCGAAGACACCAGGTTTTACAATGAGCAGTTCTTC.

As regards this clonotype: A much bigger clone sits one base away, suggesting this may be a read error. The rearrangement links TRBV28 to TRBJ2-7; D may be TRBD1 (5 bases). CDR1 MDHEN and CDR2 SYDVKM come from the germline V gene. The CDR3 runs to 11 residues. As DNA, the CDR3 is TGTACCAGCAGTTGGGGCGACGAGCAGTACTTC. This sequence encodes CTSSWGDEQYF.

This clonotype was recorded a few times. The chain recombines TRBV20-1 with TRBJ1-1, with D possibly matching TRBD1 (6 bases). The germline V gene has CDR1 DFQATT and CDR2 SNEGSKA (reference sequence). Deletions cut 6 bases from V and 0 bases from J, with 11 bases between. CDR3 size: 13 residues. The chain's CDR3 is CSALDSMNTEAFF. Written as DNA, the CDR3 is TGCAGTGCCCTGGACAGTATGAACACTGAAGCTTTCTTT.

At least ten counts were recorded for this clonotype. The V gene is TRBV6-6, the J gene TRBJ1-5; the D is unclear. CDR1 and CDR2 from the germline V gene are MNHNY and SVGAGI (reference sequence). V was cut by 0 bases and J by 4 bases, with 7 bases left in between. This CDR3 is built from 14 residues. The CDR3 loop reads CASSYSIANQPQHF. The DNA of the CDR3 is TGTGCCAGCAGTTACTCGATCGCTAATCAGCCCCAGCATTTT.

This clonotype has a count of ten or more. This chain joins TRBV20-1 and TRBJ1-6; maybe TRBD1 (6 bases). V dropped 4 bases and J dropped 4 bases, with 8 bases sitting between them. Germline V gene sequence: CDR1 DFQATT, CDR2 SNEGSKA (reference sequence). The CDR3 contains 13 residues. The CDR3 coding sequence is TGCAGTGCTAAAACAGGGTATAATTCACCCCTCCACTTT. It is translated as CSAKTGYNSPLHF.

The V and J genes are TRBV18 and TRBJ2-1; D unresolved. Germline lookup yields CDR1 KGHSH and CDR2 LQKENI. V was shortened by 2 bases and J by 7 bases, with 12 bases between the two germline ends. The CDR3 is made up of 14 amino acids. CDR3 protein: CASSPKAGTNEQFF. In DNA form, the CDR3 reads TGTGCCAGCTCACCAAAGGCCGGAACAAATGAGCAGTTCTTC.

This clonotype was observed a few times. V and J are TRBV15 and TRBJ2-1, with D unresolved. The length of the CDR3 is 12 residues. Per the germline V gene, CDR1 is LNHNV and CDR2 is YYDKDF (reference sequence). Trimming shortened V by 3 bases and J by 6 bases, and 6 bases separated the two germline ends. Written as DNA, the CDR3 is TGTGCCACCAGCAGTTACTTCAATGAGCAGTTCTTC. Translating it yields CATSSYFNEQFF. Based on the CDR3 plus reference TRBV15 and TRBJ2-1, the full variable domain is DAMVIQNPRYQVTQFGKPVTLSCSQTLNHNVMYWYQQKSSQAPKLLFHYYDKDFNNEADTPDNFQSRRPNTSFCFLDIRSPGLGDTAMYLCATSSYFNEQFFGPGTRLTVL.

This clonotype was seen ten or more times. The V gene is TRBV6-6, the J gene TRBJ2-7; possible D gene TRBD2, 6 bases. The CDR3 spans 12 residues. Germline assignment: CDR1 MNHNY and CDR2 SVGAGI (reference sequence). Trimming took off 7 bases at V and 3 bases at J, with 10 bases between the two ends. For the CDR3, the DNA is TGTGCCAGCAAAGGTAGCGGCTACGAGCAGTACTTC. It codes for CASKGSGYEQYF.

The chain uses TRBV9 and TRBJ2-7; no definite D call. V was cut by 0 bases and J by 4 bases, with 8 bases left in between. This CDR3 is built from 13 residues. Germline V gene sequence: CDR1 SGDLS, CDR2 YYNGEE. The CDR3 region is CASSVGSMYEQYF. For the CDR3, the DNA is TGTGCCAGCAGCGTAGGGTCTATGTACGAGCAGTACTTC.

This clonotype was found a few times. The chain carries TRBV7-9 and TRBJ1-3; 9 bases line up with TRBD1. This CDR3 is built from 15 residues. V lost 1 base and J lost 3; bases outside the gene matches: 1. Per the germline V gene, CDR1 is SEHNR and CDR2 is FQNEAQ (reference sequence). CDR3 residues: CASSLGTGVGNTIYF. Here the CDR3 DNA reads TGTGCCAGCAGCTTAGGGACAGGGGTTGGAAACACCATATATTTT.

This clonotype has ten or more counts. Here the CDR3 reads CASRLALSGRGFEQYF. The CDR3 DNA reads TGTGCAAGTCGCTTGGCCCTGTCGGGCAGGGGGTTTGAGCAGTACTTC. The chain joins TRBV12-2 to TRBJ2-7; the table's D call, TRBD1, has no DNA check behind it. TRBV12-2 has pseudogene status. CDR3 size: 16 residues.

In this sample, this clonotype turned up many times. The chain employs TRBV12-3 or TRBV12-4 and TRBJ1-3; no firm D call. V was trimmed by 8 bases and J by 5 bases, leaving 10 bases between them. The CDR3 length is 12 residues. CDR3: CASRLGRNTIYF. The CDR3 bases are TGTGCCAGCCGCCTAGGGAGAAACACCATATATTTT.

This clonotype was seen repeatedly, ten times or more. The V and J genes are TRBV11-2 and TRBJ2-7; 8 bases map to TRBD1. The CDR3 has 16 amino acids. Germline V gives CDR1 SGHAT, CDR2 FQNNGV. V shed 2 bases and J 4 bases; nucleotides not matched to a gene: 10. CDR3 DNA sequence: TGTGCCAGCAGCTTAAAACCAGGGGGCGCCGGTTACGAGCAGTACTTC. Its protein is CASSLKPGGAGYEQYF.

This clonotype was seen many times. The chain joins TRBV12-3 or TRBV12-4 to TRBJ1-1; D not certain. This CDR3 has 12 residues. Trimming pared 2 bases from V and 5 bases from J, leaving 6 bases between. Here the CDR3 reads CASSLLGTEAFF. DNA of the CDR3: TGTGCCAGCAGTTTACTCGGGACTGAAGCTTTCTTT.

This clonotype came up many times. The rearrangement uses TRBV29-1 and TRBJ2-1, with D possibly being TRBD1 or TRBD2 (6 bases each). Trimming took 5 bases from V and 7 from J, leaving 15 bases between them. The CDR3 has 13 amino acids. Germline loops: CDR1 SQVTM, CDR2 ANQGSEA. The DNA of the CDR3 is TGCAGCGTTCAGGTAGGGGGGACGAATGAGCAGTTCTTC. Its translation is CSVQVGGTNEQFF.

The V and J genes are TRBV3-1 and TRBJ2-1; D is unclear. The CDR3 runs to 12 residues. CDR1 is LGHDT and CDR2 is YNNKEL in the germline V gene (reference sequence). V gave up 6 bases and J gave up 5 bases, with 8 bases separating them. The chain's CDR3 is CASSPSDNEQFF. The CDR3 DNA reads TGTGCCAGCAGTCCCTCTGACAATGAGCAGTTCTTC.

This clonotype was detected ten times or more. The chain has TRBV6-4 and TRBJ2-3; 7 nucleotides align to TRBD2. This CDR3 has 15 amino acids. CDR1 is MRHNA and CDR2 is SNTAGT in the germline V gene. V dropped 2 bases and J dropped 0; count of bases not matched to a gene: 2. The CDR3 here is CASSDGGGSTDTQYF. The DNA for the CDR3 is TGTGCCAGCAGTGACGGCGGGGGTAGCACAGATACGCAGTATTTT.

This clonotype was found a few times. V gene TRBV30 combines with J gene TRBJ2-7, with a weak D call TRBD2 (7 bases). This CDR3 contains 15 residues. Germline V CDR1 and CDR2: GTSNPN, SVGIG (reference sequence). Deletions cut 0 bases from V and 2 bases from J, with 14 bases between. CDR3 loop: CAWSVRGAITYEQYF. Written as DNA, the CDR3 is TGTGCCTGGAGTGTACGGGGGGCGATTACCTACGAGCAGTACTTC.

The chain combines TRBV4-2 with TRBJ2-3; the match to TRBD2 covers 13 bases. The trim removed 4 bases at V and 11 bases at J, leaving 12 bases unmatched. The CDR3 is made up of 16 amino acids. CDR1 is LGHNA, CDR2 YNFKEQ, per germline. CDR3 region: CASSRGTSGAEAGQYF. In DNA, the CDR3 is TGTGCCAGCAGCCGCGGGACTAGCGGGGCCGAGGCGGGGCAGTATTTT.

The chain uses TRBV7-9 and TRBJ2-3; D uncertain. This CDR3 has 14 amino acids. CDR1 is SEHNR, CDR2 FQNEAQ, per germline (reference sequence). Trimming shortened V by 3 bases and J by 2 bases, and 9 bases separated the two germline ends. The CDR3 bases are TGTGCCAGCAGCTTGGCAACCATCACAGATACGCAGTATTTT. Translating it yields CASSLATITDTQYF.

This clonotype has ten or more counts. At one end the junction does not follow the germline gene, possibly because of a read error. The chain uses TRBV5-6 and TRBJ2-6; tentative D call: TRBD1 (6 bases). The CDR3 contains 16 residues. Germline values: CDR1 SGHDT, CDR2 YYEEEE. The DNA of the CDR3 is TGTGCCAGCAGCTTCAGGACAGACTCTGGGGCCAACGTCCTGATTTTC. As protein: CASSFRTDSGANVLIF.

This clonotype was seen many times. The chain employs TRBV24-1 and TRBJ2-7; D possibly uses TRBD1 or TRBD2 (5 bases each). The CDR3 runs to 12 residues. Germline lookup yields CDR1 KGHDR and CDR2 SFDVKD. V was pared by 4 bases and J by 5 bases, with 8 bases between. CDR3 sequence: CATSERGNEQYF. CDR3 nucleotides: TGTGCCACCAGTGAACGGGGCAACGAGCAGTACTTC.

V is TRBV7-8 and J is TRBJ2-5, with unresolved D. V lost 5 bases, J lost 5 bases, and 6 bases lay in between. This CDR3 region has 11 residues. Germline V lookup: CDR1 SGHVS, CDR2 FQNEAQ. The CDR3 nucleotides are TGTGCCAGCAGCCCGACGGAGACCCAGTACTTC. This sequence encodes CASSPTETQYF. Full variable domain (outside the CDR3, taken from reference TRBV7-8 and TRBJ2-5): GAGVSQSPRYKVAKRGQDVALRCDPISGHVSLFWYQQALGQGPEFLTYFQNEAQLDKSGLPSDRFFAERPEGSVSTLKIQRTQQEDSAVYLCASSPTETQYFGPGTRLLVL.

The genes are TRBV7-2 and TRBJ2-3; no clear D. Germline lookup yields CDR1 SGHTA and CDR2 FQGNSA. The CDR3 covers 13 residues. Between the trimmed V and J ends, which lost 4 bases and 2 bases, there was a span of 7 bases. The CDR3 is CASSWKATDTQYF. The CDR3 nucleotides are TGTGCCAGCAGCTGGAAAGCCACAGATACGCAGTATTTT.

This chain links TRBV7-2 with TRBJ2-2; TRBD2 matches 9 bases. V dropped 3 bases and J dropped 4; count of bases not matched to a gene: 3. Germline V gene data show CDR1 as SGHTA and CDR2 as FQGNSA. The CDR3 loop spans 15 amino acids. The CDR3 is CASSFGTSRTGELFF. CDR3 in DNA: TGTGCCAGCAGCTTTGGGACTAGCCGCACCGGGGAGCTGTTTTTT.

A note on this clonotype: Compared with germline, one end of the junction differs, possibly owing to a read error. The chain links TRBV7-9 to TRBJ2-2; D is perhaps TRBD2 (6 bases). Germline loops: CDR1 SEHNR, CDR2 FQNEAQ (reference sequence). CDR3 length: 13 amino acids. The CDR3 reads CASLGRHTGDLFF. The CDR3 region has the DNA TGTGCCAGCCTAGGGAGGCACACCGGGGATCTGTTTTTT.

The rearrangement uses TRBV11-2 and TRBJ2-3; D not resolved. CDR3 length: 11 amino acids. Germline CDR1 SGHAT, CDR2 FQNNGV. V lost 5 bases and J lost 6, with 6 bases in between. DNA for the CDR3: TGTGCCAGCAGCCCCAGGGATACGCAGTATTTT. Translated: CASSPRDTQYF.

The genes are TRBV23-1 and TRBJ2-7, with D uncertain. TRBV23-1 is given ORF status, its function remaining uncertain. Trimming left V 4 bases short and J 1 base short, with 11 bases between. The CDR3 is made up of 14 amino acids. The CDR3 coding sequence is TGCGCCAGCAGTCCGGGTCGAAAATCCTACGAGCAGTACTTC. Translation gives CASSPGRKSYEQYF.

This clonotype was seen only a few times. The rearrangement joins TRBV29-1 to TRBJ2-1, with D unresolved. V was clipped by 0 bases and J by 9 bases, with 6 bases between them. Germline lookup yields CDR1 SQVTM and CDR2 ANQGSEA. This CDR3 is built from 11 residues. The CDR3 DNA follows: TGCAGCGTTGAAGATCTTAGTGAGCAGTTCTTC. Protein sequence: CSVEDLSEQFF.

The rearrangement links TRBV5-6 to TRBJ2-3; no clear D gene. The germline V gene has CDR1 SGHDT and CDR2 YYEEEE. Trimming shortened V by 3 bases and J by 0 bases, and 11 bases separated the two germline ends. CDR3 length equals 15 residues. As DNA, the CDR3 is TGTGCCAGCAGCTCGAGACGACTTAGCACAGATACGCAGTATTTT. This gives the protein CASSSRRLSTDTQYF.

Ten or more counts support this clonotype. The chain is built from TRBV12-3 or TRBV12-4 and TRBJ1-1, with D maybe TRBD1 (6 bases). CDR3 length equals 15 residues. The V and J ends lost 3 bases and 1 base respectively, with 12 bases between them. Written as DNA, the CDR3 is TGTGCCAGCAGTTTTGGCGACAGGCCGAACACTGAAGCTTTCTTT. It is translated as CASSFGDRPNTEAFF.